Each of the 14 T cell receptor beta chains below was sequenced from the same sample in a study of T cell responses to AZD1222 COVID-19 vaccine. Some clones are missing from TCRdb's copy, which holds only in-frame ones; the method was immunoSEQ multiplex PCR. The sample comprises over 110,000 clones, around 93% of which are singletons, and around 2.8% rests with the top ten. The input for sequencing was peripheral blood, taken on day 0 of AZD1222 vaccination. Every receptor here comes from an adult in good health.

This sequence joins TRBV5-6 and TRBJ1-5; D uncertain. This CDR3 has 12 residues. V shed 7 bases and J shed 9 bases, with 14 bases lying between them. CDR1 is SGHDT and CDR2 is YYEEEE in the germline V gene. CDR3 DNA: TGTGCCAGCTCTAAACTGGTGGGGCCCCAGCATTTT. It codes for CASSKLVGPQHF.

This clone has only one observation. The chain uses TRBV27 and TRBJ2-7; D is undetermined. Germline V gives CDR1 MNHEY, CDR2 SMNVEV (reference sequence). The CDR3 is 13 amino acids. The V end was cut by 2 bases, the J end by 2 bases, with 7 bases between. The CDR3 nucleotides are TGTGCCAGCAGTTTAAAGAATCCCTACGAGCAGTACTTC. It encodes CASSLKNPYEQYF.

This clone occurred once. Here the CDR3 DNA reads TGTGCCAGCAGTGAGGATACAGGCTCTGGAAACACCATATATTTT. As protein: CASSEDTGSGNTIYF. The chain combines TRBV6-4 with TRBJ1-3; D perhaps matches TRBD1 (5 bases). This CDR3 spans 15 amino acids. Trimming removed 3 bases from V and 0 bases from J, with 9 bases in between. Germline CDR1 reads MRHNA; CDR2 reads SNTAGT.

This clone was observed a single time. CDR3 amino acids: CASGVTSPLHF. CDR3 sequence (DNA): TGTGCCAGCGGAGTGACCTCACCCCTCCACTTT. The V gene is TRBV27, the J gene TRBJ1-6; no reliable D call. Germline V gene sequence: CDR1 MNHEY, CDR2 SMNVEV (reference sequence). This CDR3 has 11 amino acids. The V end lost 8 bases, the J end lost 10 bases, and 9 bases lay between the germline ends.

CDR3 region: CASRQQQAADSLNTEAFF. The DNA for the CDR3 is TGTGCCAGCCGTCAACAACAGGCGGCTGATAGCTTGAACACTGAAGCTTTCTTT. This chain links TRBV19 with TRBJ1-1; D might be TRBD1 (5 bases). V lost 9 bases and J lost 0, with 26 bases in between. The CDR3 is made up of 18 amino acids. Germline V gene lookup returns CDR1 LNHDA and CDR2 SQIVND (reference sequence).

CDR3 in DNA: TGCGTCGGGAGGGGAGATGGAGCCAACGTCCTGACTTTC. This codes for CVGRGDGANVLTF. The genes are TRBV10-1 and TRBJ2-6; 8 positions match TRBD2. Germline CDR1 WNHNN, CDR2 SYGVQD (reference sequence). There are 13 residues in the CDR3.

This chain connects TRBV30 to TRBJ1-1; D uncertain. V lost 5 bases and J lost 1, with 14 bases in between. CDR1 GTSNPN and CDR2 SVGIG come from the germline V gene (reference sequence). This CDR3 comprises 14 residues. CDR3 nucleotide sequence: TGTGCCTGGGTACACCGGGAATGGAACACTGAAGCTTTCTTT. This gives the protein CAWVHREWNTEAFF.

The rearrangement links TRBV19 to TRBJ2-7, with a tentative D call TRBD2 (5 bases). The CDR3 is 15 amino acids. Germline values: CDR1 LNHDA, CDR2 SQIVND (reference sequence). V was cut by 6 bases and J by 0 bases, with 15 bases left in between. The CDR3 DNA follows: TGTGCCAGTAGACCCGGACTCGGCAGCTCCTACGAGCAGTACTTC. Its protein product is CASRPGLGSSYEQYF.

This rearrangement joins TRBV5-6 to TRBJ2-7; no reliable D call. Trimming took off 0 bases at V and 3 bases at J, with 7 bases between the two ends. The germline V gene has CDR1 SGHDT and CDR2 YYEEEE. CDR3 length equals 13 residues. The CDR3 region has the DNA TGTGCCAGCAGCTTGGTGGTGGGCTACGAGCAGTACTTC. Its protein is CASSLVVGYEQYF.

This chain joins TRBV9 and TRBJ1-1; no definite D call. CDR1 SGDLS and CDR2 YYNGEE come from the germline V gene. Deletions cut 3 bases from V and 11 bases from J, with 14 bases between. The CDR3 runs 12 residues. The CDR3 region is CASSGEQMPAFF. The CDR3 region has the DNA TGTGCCAGCAGCGGGGAACAGATGCCGGCTTTCTTT.

This clone was seen a few times. The chain links TRBV4-1 to TRBJ2-7, with 9 bases aligning to TRBD2. This CDR3 has 15 residues. Germline CDR1 reads MGHRA; CDR2 reads YSYEKL. The J segment lost 2 bases and the V segment lost 1 base, leaving 3 bases of the junction unmatched. The DNA for the CDR3 is TGCGCCAGCAGCCAAGCGGGCGGGAGGGCCTACGAGCAGTACTTC. Residues: CASSQAGGRAYEQYF.

The V gene is TRBV5-5, the J gene TRBJ2-1; 10 bases fit TRBD2. The CDR3 consists of 16 residues. Germline loops: CDR1 SGHKS, CDR2 YYEKEE (reference sequence). V dropped 1 base and J dropped 3; count of bases not matched to a gene: 4. The CDR3 DNA follows: TGTGCCAGCAGCTTGTTACTAGCGGGGATCTACAATGAGCAGTTCTTC. Its translation is CASSLLLAGIYNEQFF.

This clone was seen just once. CDR3 DNA sequence: TGCGCCAGCGCGGGGGGGATAGATGCTAATGAAAAACTGTTTTTT. This sequence encodes CASAGGIDANEKLFF. The chain carries TRBV4-3 and TRBJ1-4; D is perhaps TRBD1 (5 bases). Germline V lookup: CDR1 LGHNA, CDR2 YSLEER. V lost 8 bases and J 3 bases, leaving 16 bases between the germline ends. The CDR3 contains 15 residues.

This chain links TRBV5-8 with TRBJ2-2, with D perhaps matching TRBD1 (5 bases). The length of the CDR3 is 14 residues. Germline CDR1 SGHTS, CDR2 YDEGEE. V was trimmed by 8 bases and J by 5 bases, leaving 16 bases between them. CDR3 in amino acids: CARFRDLWTGELFF. The CDR3 DNA follows: TGTGCCAGATTCAGGGATTTGTGGACCGGGGAGCTGTTTTTT. Full variable domain (outside the CDR3, taken from reference TRBV5-8 and TRBJ2-2): EAGVTQSPTHLIKTRGQQATLRCSPISGHTSVYWYQQALGLGLQFLLWYDEGEERNRGNFPPRFSGRQFPNYSSELNVNALELEDSALYLCARFRDLWTGELFFGEGSRLTVL.